This is a list of T cell receptor beta chains from one sample in a study of T cell responses to AZD1222 COVID-19 vaccine. TCRdb's copy holds only in-frame clones and misses some; the assay was immunoSEQ multiplex PCR. The data hold tens of thousands of clones, with 85% to 90% observed a single time. The sequencing here drew on peripheral blood, taken 28 days after the second AZD1222 dose. The origin of the receptors is an adult who received the AZD1222 COVID-19 vaccine. CDR3s include the opening cysteine and the closing phenylalanine or tryptophan. A D gene is named only where the DNA matches it firmly. Clone sizes are given selectively: once, few, many, or a class where the clone is expanded.

d_gene	v_gene	abundance	j_gene	CDR3aa	CDR3nt
.	TRBV6-5	.	TRBJ1-2	CASSYRQAAGGYTF	TGTGCCAGCAGCTATCGACAGGCCGCTGGTGGCTACACCTTC
.	TRBV5-1	.	TRBJ2-7	CASSSPGLYEQYF	TGCGCCAGCAGCTCACCGGGCCTCTACGAGCAGTACTTC
TRBD2	TRBV29-1	once	TRBJ2-2	CSVERERGPGELFF	TGCAGCGTTGAGCGGGAGCGCGGTCCCGGGGAGCTGTTTTTT
.	TRBV5-5	.	TRBJ1-2	CASSLAGAGNYGYTF	TGTGCCAGCAGCTTGGCTGGCGCAGGGAACTATGGCTACACCTTC
.	TRBV3-1/TRBV3-2	.	TRBJ2-1	CASSPPGEDSKFF	TGTGCCAGCAGCCCCCCCGGGGAGGATAGCAAGTTCTTC
TRBD1	TRBV3-1/TRBV3-2	.	TRBJ2-5	CASSQNTGGGETQYF	TGTGCCAGCAGCCAGAACACAGGGGGCGGCGAGACCCAGTACTTC
.	TRBV7-9	.	TRBJ1-3	CASSLVVSSGNTIYF	TGTGCCAGCAGCTTAGTGGTCTCCTCTGGAAACACCATATATTTT
.	TRBV11-1	once	TRBJ2-3	CASSLGPLSTDTQYF	TGTGCCAGCAGCTTAGGGCCCCTCAGCACAGATACGCAGTATTTT
.	TRBV6-5	.	TRBJ1-1	CASSENSPNTEAFF	TGTGCCAGCAGCGAGAACAGCCCTAACACTGAAGCTTTCTTT
TRBD2	TRBV18	.	TRBJ2-1	CASSPPSVSGGAREQFF	TGTGCCAGCTCACCACCGTCGGTAAGCGGGGGGGCCCGTGAGCAGTTCTTC
TRBD1	TRBV3-1/TRBV3-2	.	TRBJ1-1	CASSHFRDSRLGTEAFF	TGTGCCAGCAGCCATTTCCGGGACAGCCGTCTGGGTACTGAAGCTTTCTTT
TRBD1	TRBV18	.	TRBJ2-2	CASSPRDRGTGELFF	TGTGCCAGCTCACCGAGGGACAGGGGCACCGGGGAGCTGTTTTTT
.	TRBV21-1	.	TRBJ1-3	CASSKRDTREGYSGNTIYF	TGTGCCAGCAGCAAACGGGACACGAGGGAGGGCTACTCTGGAAACACCATATATTTT
TRBD1	TRBV19	.	TRBJ2-2	CAIRQGFSSNTGELFF	TGTGCCATCCGACAGGGATTTTCCTCGAACACCGGGGAGCTGTTTTTT
.	TRBV3-1/TRBV3-2	.	TRBJ1-5	CASSRGLGGNQPQHF	TGTGCCAGCAGCCGAGGGCTAGGGGGCAATCAGCCCCAGCATTTT
.	TRBV2	few	TRBJ1-4	CASTLGSGEKLFF	TGTGCCAGCACGTTAGGGTCGGGTGAAAAACTGTTTTTT
TRBD1	TRBV2	.	TRBJ2-3	CASSGTGSDTQYF	TGTGCCAGCAGTGGGACAGGGTCAGATACGCAGTATTTT
.	TRBV3-1/TRBV3-2	.	TRBJ2-2	CASSPGGELFF	TGTGCCAGCAGCCCCGGCGGGGAGCTGTTTTTT